What follows is one T cell receptor beta chain and its context. Its specificity is unknown. One junction end disagrees with the germline gene, perhaps due to a read error. Calling Graves' hyperthyroidism stable meant ophthalmopathy did not progress within 18 months. Using 10 ml of fresh peripheral blood, PBMCs were prepared. These data come from a study of T cells in Graves' hyperthyroidism and ophthalmopathy. Findings and caveats of the study: Model predictions of ophthalmopathy came a median approximately 6 months before onset.

Amplified TCR beta CDR3 regions came from RNA transcripts. An initial round of RT-PCR targeting the TCR CDR3 relied on the HTBI primer set. TCRdb reprocessed the multiplex PCR reads via MiXCR and lists one record per CDR3 protein. The sample carries around 440,000 distinct CDR3 sequences, 15% to 18% recorded once. The V gene's germline CDR1 is SGHRS and CDR2 YFSETQ. This CDR3 spans 15 amino acids. Sequenced material: blood. This TCR was recovered from a woman aged 18-35 years with Graves' hyperthyroidism. V usage is TRBV5-1 and J usage is TRBJ2-1; perhaps TRBD2 as D (5 bases). The CDR3 nucleotides are TGCGCCAGCAGCTTGGGAGGGAGAGGCTACAATGAGCAGTCCTTC. Its protein product is CASSLGGRGYNEQSF. The variable domain in full, completed from reference TRBV5-1 and TRBJ2-1, reads KAGVTQTPRYLIKTRGQQVTLSCSPISGHRSVSWYQQTPGQGLQFLFEYFSETQRNKGNFPGRFSGRQFSNSRSEMNVSTLELGDSALYLCASSLGGRGYNEQSFGPGTRLTVL.